A selection of T cell receptor beta chains follows, all from one sample in a study of blood T cells in healthy people across ages. In TCRdb, the 5' RACE reads were re-called with MiXCR into one record per CDR3 protein. The sample holds about 1 million distinct CDR3 sequences, under 30% seen once. These data are also associated with another study on T cells of mothers and their children.

The sequenced sample consisted of blood. The receptors stem from a girl aged 2-10 years in good health. The CDR3 runs from the conserved cysteine through the conserved F or W.

J gene	V gene	CDR3 length	CDR3 protein
TRBJ1-2	TRBV4-3	14	CASSPGSSDDGYTF
TRBJ2-1	TRBV29-1	14	CSVETGISLNEQFF
TRBJ1-3	TRBV12-3/TRBV12-4	16	CASSPGQRISGNTIYF
TRBJ2-1	TRBV11-1	20	CASSLTPGLAGTSSYNEQFF
TRBJ2-6	TRBV5-5	18	CASSSASLQGLGANVLTF
TRBJ2-1	TRBV29-1	14	CSGTGTGGFNEQFF
TRBJ2-5	TRBV4-1	14	CASSQEVPKGTQYF
TRBJ2-5	TRBV29-1	14	CSVGTSGGLETQYF
TRBJ2-5	TRBV7-2	17	CASSLGGRMSGQETQYF
TRBJ2-1	TRBV7-9	17	CASSLGKGGDFDNEQFF
TRBJ2-5	TRBV5-6	17	CASSEGVLGQSTETQYF
TRBJ2-1	TRBV2	13	CASSDRALNEQFF
TRBJ2-3	TRBV10-3	14	CATVAGDLDYTQYF
TRBJ2-5	TRBV9	16	CASSVGIRGGTETQYF
TRBJ2-7	TRBV6-2/TRBV6-3	15	CASSTPGGGGDEQYF
.	TRBV7-3	14	CASSSDSDHYEQYF
TRBJ2-5	TRBV21-1	19	CASSKASEEDRGVQETQYF
TRBJ2-4	TRBV4-3	17	CASSQEASGVTKNIQYF
.	TRBV29-1	14	CSVEKGTGGSEQFF
TRBJ2-1	TRBV7-9	17	CASSSTTSGSSYNEQFF
TRBJ2-5	TRBV9	16	CASSPPGLAGEETQYF
TRBJ2-6	TRBV20-1	15	CSALLWGSGANVLTF
TRBJ2-1	TRBV10-3	16	CAITNESGRQFNEQFF
.	TRBV10-3	12	CAISDGVNEQYF
TRBJ1-3	TRBV7-8	15	CASSLDSEIGNTIYF
TRBJ2-7	TRBV5-1	15	CASSSGQGLPYEQYF
.	TRBV5-1	12	CASSPPGIEQFF
TRBJ2-5	TRBV6-1	19	CASSERAILAGGQGETQYF
TRBJ1-6	TRBV27	13	CASSRALFSPLHF
TRBJ1-1	TRBV4-3	15	CASSLSRGMNTEAFF
TRBJ2-5	TRBV27	16	CASSSLGTDLAETQYF
TRBJ2-1	TRBV27	14	CASSLWDSKNEQFF
TRBJ1-1	TRBV10-3	13	CAISESRQGEAFF
TRBJ1-5	TRBV2	15	CASSAVTGVGQPQHF
TRBJ1-4	TRBV28	15	CASSLNIATNEKLFF
TRBJ2-5	TRBV7-7	14	CASSLGTLQETQYF
.	TRBV5-1	13	CASRGSGAYEQYF
TRBJ1-1	TRBV24-1	15	CATSDSTGIGTEAFF
TRBJ2-5	TRBV18	12	CASSPSSETQYF
TRBJ2-2	TRBV6-2/TRBV6-3	16	CASTLPQGGNTGELFF
.	TRBV2	12	CASEFHLDEQFF
TRBJ2-1	TRBV5-1	15	CASSLGQGALHEQFF
TRBJ2-5	TRBV3-1	16	CASSPKTGVRQETQYF
TRBJ1-2	TRBV7-2	14	CASSLGPESYGYTF
TRBJ1-4	TRBV12-3/TRBV12-4	13	CASSSGPTGELFF
TRBJ2-5	TRBV3-1	15	CASSQDSVLTETQYF
TRBJ1-5	TRBV10-3	14	CATGREGSAQPQHF
.	TRBV29-1	13	CSVEEDVTYEQYF
TRBJ2-1	TRBV20-1	13	CSGQLAGAVEQFF
TRBJ1-1	TRBV6-2/TRBV6-3	15	CASTPTDKMNTEAFF
TRBJ1-3	TRBV7-2	17	CASSLALQGAPGNTIYF
TRBJ2-1	TRBV6-5	13	CASSYTSNNEQSF
TRBJ2-1	TRBV6-6	15	CASSRGARQDNEQFF
TRBJ2-7	TRBV7-3	14	CASSLGGYDDEQYF
TRBJ1-2	TRBV27	11	CASRGVGGYTF